Shown below are 31 T cell receptor beta chains from a single sample sequenced in a study of T cell responses to AZD1222 COVID-19 vaccine. TCRdb's table, derived via immunoSEQ multiplex PCR, lists solely in-frame clones and lacks some. The ten top clones account for over 2%, within a sample of 150,000 or so clones. The sample consisted of peripheral blood. These receptors were collected from an adult in good health.

This chain uses TRBV10-3 with TRBJ2-7, with D tentatively TRBD1 (5 bases). V was clipped by 6 bases and J by 3 bases, with 15 bases between them. Germline CDR1 and CDR2: ENHRY and SYGVKD. CDR3 length: 14 residues. The CDR3 region is CAIRETAMGYEQYF. For the CDR3, the DNA is TGTGCCATCAGGGAGACAGCAATGGGCTACGAGCAGTACTTC.

The chain uses TRBV28 and TRBJ1-1; D possibly corresponds to TRBD1 (6 bases). CDR3 size: 17 residues. The V end was cut by 6 bases, the J end by 0 bases, with 20 bases between. CDR1 is MDHEN and CDR2 is SYDVKM in the germline V gene. The CDR3, as DNA: TGTGCCAGCAGGCACTCGTGGGGCGGACAGCTGAACACTGAAGCTTTCTTT. Amino acids: CASRHSWGGQLNTEAFF.

The rearrangement links TRBV14 to TRBJ1-2, with D maybe TRBD1 (6 bases). The germline V and J ends were trimmed by 0 bases and 5 bases, with 13 bases remaining between them. This CDR3 comprises 15 residues. From germline, CDR1 is SGHDN and CDR2 FVKESK. The CDR3 reads CASSQDRTVSYGYTF. As DNA, the CDR3 is TGTGCCAGCAGCCAAGATAGGACAGTTTCGTATGGCTACACCTTC.

This chain links TRBV11-2 with TRBJ2-7, with 8 bases lining up with TRBD2. Germline CDR1 and CDR2: SGHAT and FQNNGV. This CDR3 is 14 amino acids long. V trimming: 5 bases; J trimming: 3 bases; junction bases outside the gene matches: 6. DNA for the CDR3: TGTGCCAGCAGCATAACGGGACTAGGCTACGAGCAGTACTTC. It specifies CASSITGLGYEQYF.

On this clone itself: Mismatch with germline at one junction end may stem from a read error. CDR3 in DNA: TGCAGTGGGATAGATGGGACAGTGGTCTTC. Amino acid sequence: CSGIDGTVVF. This rearrangement joins TRBV20-1 to TRBJ2-1, with 7 nucleotides matching TRBD1. The germline gives CDR1 DFQATT, CDR2 SNEGSKA (reference sequence). The CDR3 contains 10 residues.

The J gene is TRBJ1-1, the V gene TRBV6-1; possible D gene TRBD1, 6 bases. The CDR3 sequence is 14 residues long. V was pared by 2 bases and J by 3 bases, with 10 bases between. Germline CDR1 reads MNHNS; CDR2 reads SASEGT. The CDR3 here is CASSEQGLYTEAFF. In DNA form, the CDR3 reads TGTGCCAGCAGTGAACAGGGGTTATACACTGAAGCTTTCTTT.

This CDR3 is CASSYWGGTGELFF. CDR3 coding DNA: TGTGCCAGCAGTTATTGGGGGGGAACCGGGGAGCTGTTTTTT. The chain employs TRBV6-5 and TRBJ2-2, with 7 positions matching TRBD2. Germline V gives CDR1 MNHEY, CDR2 SVGAGI. V gave up 3 bases and J gave up 5 bases; unmatched junction bases: 3. The CDR3 sequence is 14 residues long.

The chain links TRBV3-1 (or the pseudogene TRBV3-2) to TRBJ1-6, with D perhaps TRBD1 (5 bases). The CDR3 is made up of 16 amino acids. Germline V gene sequence: CDR1 LGHDT, CDR2 YNNKEL (reference sequence). Trimming removed 4 bases from V and 9 bases from J, with 19 bases in between. The CDR3 coding sequence is TGTGCCAGCAGCCCGTTGAGTGGGGCTAGCTTTTCACCCCTCCACTTT. Translation gives CASSPLSGASFSPLHF.

V and J are TRBV7-3 and TRBJ2-3; TRBD2 agrees at 7 bases. This CDR3 region has 14 residues. The germline CDR1 and CDR2 sequences are SGHTA and FQGTGA. V shed 5 bases and J 6 bases; nucleotides not matched to a gene: 8. DNA of the CDR3: TGTGCCAGCAGCCCAACCGGGACTACTGATACGCAGTATTTT. It is translated as CASSPTGTTDTQYF.

V and J are TRBV5-6 and TRBJ1-1, with unresolved D. V lost 4 bases, J lost 4 bases, and 17 bases lay in between. Per the germline V gene, CDR1 is SGHDT and CDR2 is YYEEEE. This CDR3 contains 15 residues. CDR3 sequence: CASSQERESSTEAFF. The CDR3 nucleotides read TGTGCCAGCAGCCAGGAGCGGGAATCGAGCACTGAAGCTTTCTTT.

The chain uses TRBV19 and TRBJ1-2, with 7 bases identical to TRBD1. This CDR3 has 12 residues. Germline V gene sequence: CDR1 LNHDA, CDR2 SQIVND (reference sequence). V trimming: 6 bases; J trimming: 7 bases; junction bases outside the gene matches: 5. In DNA form, the CDR3 reads TGTGCCAGTAGCCCACAGGGGTTTGGCTACACCTTC. This codes for CASSPQGFGYTF.

This sequence joins TRBV5-1 and TRBJ1-3; a weak D match, TRBD1 (5 bases). This CDR3 is 15 amino acids long. V lost 0 bases to trimming and J lost 0 bases, with 7 bases between them. CDR1 and CDR2 from the germline V gene are SGHRS and YFSETQ. CDR3 protein: CASSLEGTSGNTIYF. The CDR3 DNA reads as TGCGCCAGCAGCTTGGAGGGGACCTCTGGAAACACCATATATTTT.

This chain links TRBV2 with TRBJ2-7; 7 positions match TRBD1. J lost 3 bases, V lost 9 bases, and 8 bases had no gene match. Germline CDR1 and CDR2: SNHLY and FYNNEI. The CDR3 totals 13 residues. In nucleotides, the CDR3 is TGTGCCAGTGGGACAGACGTTAACTACGAGCAGTACTTC. Its translation: CASGTDVNYEQYF.

The V gene is TRBV7-2, the J gene TRBJ2-7; perhaps TRBD1 as D (6 bases). In germline, CDR1 is SGHTA, CDR2 FQGNSA. The CDR3 sequence is 17 residues long. Trimming shortened V by 0 bases and J by 2 bases, and 17 bases separated the two germline ends. CDR3 region: CASSLAGSGGRTYEQYF. As DNA, the CDR3 is TGTGCCAGCAGCTTAGCGGGTTCTGGGGGCCGCACCTACGAGCAGTACTTC.

The chain joins TRBV28 to TRBJ2-7; D not certain. Trimming removed 5 bases from V and 5 bases from J, with 10 bases in between. This CDR3 contains 12 residues. Germline values: CDR1 MDHEN, CDR2 SYDVKM. The CDR3 here is CASSIRSDEQYF. The CDR3 DNA reads as TGTGCCAGCAGTATCAGGTCCGACGAGCAGTACTTC.

The chain uses TRBV2 and TRBJ1-5, with D perhaps matching TRBD1 (5 bases). The CDR3 is made up of 15 amino acids. Trimming pared 4 bases from V and 1 base from J, leaving 11 bases between. The V gene's germline CDR1 is SNHLY and CDR2 FYNNEI. Here the CDR3 reads CASSGGARSNQPQHF. DNA of the CDR3: TGTGCCAGCAGTGGAGGGGCGCGAAGCAATCAGCCCCAGCATTTT.

V and J are TRBV11-2 and TRBJ2-1; TRBD2 matches at 12 bases. The CDR3 has 15 amino acids. V shed 5 bases and J 8 bases; nucleotides not matched to a gene: 7. Per germline, CDR1 SGHAT and CDR2 FQNNGV. In DNA, the CDR3 is TGTGCCAGCAGCCCGGCCGGGACTAGCGGGTATGAGCAGTTCTTC. Protein: CASSPAGTSGYEQFF.

V gene TRBV15 combines with J gene TRBJ2-1, with 9 bases matching TRBD2. The CDR3 runs to 16 residues. Germline V CDR1 and CDR2: LNHNV, YYDKDF (reference sequence). J was trimmed by 1 base and V by 3 bases; bases with no gene match: 4. In DNA, the CDR3 is TGTGCCACCAGCAGCCATAGCGGGGGTTCCTACAATGAGCAGTTCTTC. As protein: CATSSHSGGSYNEQFF.

This chain connects TRBV19 to TRBJ2-1, with 11 bases identical to TRBD2. Germline assignment: CDR1 LNHDA and CDR2 SQIVND (reference sequence). The length of the CDR3 is 20 residues. V shed 5 bases, J shed 0 bases, and the junction held 15 bases outside the gene matches. CDR3 sequence (DNA): TGTGCCAGTAGTCCCCGATGGGCTAGCGGGGGGCCGAGCTCCTACAATGAGCAGTTCTTC. It codes for CASSPRWASGGPSSYNEQFF.

This CDR3 reads CASSLGKGSTIYF. The CDR3 DNA reads TGTGCCAGCAGCTTAGGAAAGGGTAGCACCATATATTTT. V usage is TRBV5-6 and J usage is TRBJ1-3; unclear D gene. Germline V gene sequence: CDR1 SGHDT, CDR2 YYEEEE. Trimming removed 2 bases at V and 9 bases at J, with 12 bases between. There are 13 residues in the CDR3.

The CDR3 loop is CASTGGIVQPQHF. In nucleotides, the CDR3 is TGTGCCAGCACAGGGGGCATAGTTCAGCCCCAGCATTTT. This sequence joins TRBV19 and TRBJ1-5; 9 bases are shared with TRBD1. Germline trimming cut 9 bases from V and 6 bases from J; bases unmatched to any gene: 6. The CDR3 is 13 residues long. CDR1 is LNHDA, CDR2 SQIVND, per germline (reference sequence).

This sequence joins TRBV7-8 and TRBJ1-5; 7 nucleotides align to TRBD1. CDR3 length equals 14 residues. CDR1 is SGHVS and CDR2 is FQNEAQ in the germline V gene. V was clipped by 5 bases and J by 6 bases; unmatched bases: 7. For the CDR3, the DNA is TGTGCCAGCAGCGAATTAAACAGGGGTCAGCCCCAGCATTTT. Translating gives CASSELNRGQPQHF.

The chain couples TRBV5-6 to TRBJ2-7; 8 bases are a match to TRBD2. In germline, CDR1 is SGHDT, CDR2 YYEEEE. This CDR3 has 15 amino acids. V trimming: 1 base; J trimming: 3 bases; junction bases outside the gene matches: 6. CDR3 in amino acids: CASSLRRSGVYEQYF. The CDR3, as DNA: TGTGCCAGCAGCTTGAGGCGTAGCGGGGTCTACGAGCAGTACTTC.

The chain is built from TRBV9 and TRBJ1-6; TRBD1 aligns across 7 bases. With 7 bases clipped from V and 8 bases from J, the junction kept 9 bases outside the gene matches. Germline V gene sequence: CDR1 SGDLS, CDR2 YYNGEE. CDR3 length: 14 amino acids. The DNA of the CDR3 is TGTGCCAGCGATAGGGGGCGTAGAGATTCACCCCTCCACTTT. Its translation is CASDRGRRDSPLHF.

The CDR3 reads CASSQDRFGGVGTEAFF. The CDR3 DNA follows: TGCGCCAGCAGCCAAGATCGGTTTGGTGGAGTCGGCACTGAAGCTTTCTTT. V and J are TRBV4-1 and TRBJ1-1; D is ambiguous. CDR1 is MGHRA, CDR2 YSYEKL, per germline. Trimming left V 0 bases short and J 4 bases short, with 18 bases between. The CDR3 runs 17 residues.

J is TRBJ1-2 and V is TRBV13, with a possible D match to TRBD1 (5 bases). There are 13 residues in the CDR3. V was cut by 2 bases and J by 2 bases, with 6 bases left in between. The V gene's germline CDR1 is PRHDT and CDR2 FYEKMQ (reference sequence). CDR3 DNA: TGTGCCAGCAGCTTACAGGGAAACTATGGCTACACCTTC. Protein product: CASSLQGNYGYTF.

V gene TRBV2 combines with J gene TRBJ2-3, with a possible D match to TRBD2 (6 bases). With 5 bases removed from V and 1 base from J, the gap between germline ends came to 16 bases. The germline CDR1 and CDR2 sequences are SNHLY and FYNNEI. The length of the CDR3 is 16 residues. CDR3 DNA sequence: TGTGCCAGCAGTCCCTTAGGAGGGGTGGGCACAGATACGCAGTATTTT. This encodes CASSPLGGVGTDTQYF. The whole variable domain, remainder taken from reference TRBV2 and TRBJ2-3, is EPEVTQTPSHQVTQMGQEVILRCVPISNHLYFYWYRQILGQKVEFLVSFYNNEISEKSEIFDDQFSVERPDGSNFTLKIRSTKLEDSAMYFCASSPLGGVGTDTQYFGPGTRLTVL.

This chain uses TRBV5-1 with TRBJ1-5; 8 bases match TRBD1. Losses at the gene ends were 3 bases for V and 0 bases for J; bases not matched to a gene: 8. In germline, CDR1 is SGHRS, CDR2 YFSETQ. The CDR3 contains 17 residues. The CDR3 nucleotides are TGCGCCAGCAGCTCCAGACAGGGGACGAATAGCAATCAGCCCCAGCATTTT. This encodes CASSSRQGTNSNQPQHF.

V and J are TRBV4-1 and TRBJ1-4, with D tentatively TRBD1 (5 bases). V was trimmed by 1 base and J by 3 bases, leaving 6 bases between them. CDR3 length: 14 amino acids. The germline V gene encodes CDR1 MGHRA and CDR2 YSYEKL. DNA of the CDR3: TGCGCCAGCAGCCAAGTAGGGGCTAATGAAAAACTGTTTTTT. Its protein product is CASSQVGANEKLFF.

The rearrangement links TRBV2 to TRBJ2-1; tentative D call: TRBD1 (5 bases). Germline CDR1 reads SNHLY; CDR2 reads FYNNEI. Trimming pared 8 bases from V and 3 bases from J, leaving 14 bases between. CDR3 length: 14 residues. CDR3 sequence reads: CASGWGSYYNEQFF. CDR3 bases: TGTGCCAGCGGGTGGGGCAGTTACTACAATGAGCAGTTCTTC.

The J gene is TRBJ1-5, the V gene TRBV4-2; no clear D. This CDR3 is 15 amino acids long. V dropped 3 bases and J dropped 3 bases, with 12 bases sitting between them. Germline V CDR1 and CDR2: LGHNA, YNFKEQ. The DNA for the CDR3 is TGTGCCAGCAGCCAGAGTTCCGGGCCCAATCAGCCCCAGCATTTT. Amino acids: CASSQSSGPNQPQHF.